This TCR beta chain emerged from a study of T cells in localized non-small cell lung cancer. This clone was detected once. Antigen unknown. Study outcomes and limitations: In adjacent lung appeared a median around 60 of the top 100 tumor clones. Clonality of T cells reached its maximum in uninvolved adjacent lung, surpassing tumor.

The CDR3 runs 15 residues. Trimming cost V 1 base and J 0 bases; bases outside gene matches: 0. Germline values: CDR1 LNHNV, CDR2 YYDKDF (reference sequence). Libraries were prepared by immunoSEQ multiplex PCR; TCRdb keeps only in-frame clonotypes and omits some of them. The profile shows approximately 1,500 clones, about a third of them singletons. The sequencing used normal lung tissue next to the tumor, collected before any cancer treatment. This receptor was identified in a woman aged 40-69 years with stage I lung adenocarcinoma. The chain has TRBV15 and TRBJ2-7; 10 nucleotides align to TRBD1. The CDR3: CATSRGTGGSYEQYF. CDR3 bases: TGTGCCACCAGCAGAGGGACAGGGGGCTCCTACGAGCAGTACTTC.